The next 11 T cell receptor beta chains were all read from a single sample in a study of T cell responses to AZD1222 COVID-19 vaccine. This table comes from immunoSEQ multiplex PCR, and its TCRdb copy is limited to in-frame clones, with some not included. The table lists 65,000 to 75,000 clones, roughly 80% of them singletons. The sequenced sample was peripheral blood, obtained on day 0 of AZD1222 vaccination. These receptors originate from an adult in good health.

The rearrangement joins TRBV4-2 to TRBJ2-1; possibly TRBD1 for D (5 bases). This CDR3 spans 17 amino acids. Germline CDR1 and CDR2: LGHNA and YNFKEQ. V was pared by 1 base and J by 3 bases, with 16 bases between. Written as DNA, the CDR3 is TGTGCCAGCAGCCAAGCGCAGGGTGGGCAAGGCTACAATGAGCAGTTCTTC. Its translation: CASSQAQGGQGYNEQFF.

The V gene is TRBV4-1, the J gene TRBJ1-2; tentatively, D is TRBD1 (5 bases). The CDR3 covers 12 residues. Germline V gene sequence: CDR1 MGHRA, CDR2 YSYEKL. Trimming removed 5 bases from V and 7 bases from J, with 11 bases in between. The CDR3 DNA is TGCGCCAGCAGCGAGGGGAGGGCTGGCTACACCTTC. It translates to CASSEGRAGYTF.

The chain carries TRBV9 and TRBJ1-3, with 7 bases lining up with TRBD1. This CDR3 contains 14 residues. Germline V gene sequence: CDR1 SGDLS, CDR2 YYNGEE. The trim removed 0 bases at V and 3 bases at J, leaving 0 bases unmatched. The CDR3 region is CASSVAGGGNTIYF. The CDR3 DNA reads TGTGCCAGCAGCGTAGCAGGGGGTGGAAACACCATATATTTT.

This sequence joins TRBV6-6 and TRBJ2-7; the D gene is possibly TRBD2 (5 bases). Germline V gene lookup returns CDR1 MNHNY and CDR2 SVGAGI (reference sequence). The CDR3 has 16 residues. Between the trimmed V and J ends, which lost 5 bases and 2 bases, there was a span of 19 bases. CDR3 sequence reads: CASSRRQEGWTYEQYF. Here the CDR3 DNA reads TGTGCCAGCAGTCGACGACAAGAGGGTTGGACCTACGAGCAGTACTTC.

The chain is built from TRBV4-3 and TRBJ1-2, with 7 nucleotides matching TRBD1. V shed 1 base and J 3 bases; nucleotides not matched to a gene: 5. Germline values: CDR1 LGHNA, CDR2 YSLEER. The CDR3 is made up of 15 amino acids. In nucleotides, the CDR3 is TGCGCCAGCAGCCAAGTCAGAGGACAGGACTATGGCTACACCTTC. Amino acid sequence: CASSQVRGQDYGYTF.

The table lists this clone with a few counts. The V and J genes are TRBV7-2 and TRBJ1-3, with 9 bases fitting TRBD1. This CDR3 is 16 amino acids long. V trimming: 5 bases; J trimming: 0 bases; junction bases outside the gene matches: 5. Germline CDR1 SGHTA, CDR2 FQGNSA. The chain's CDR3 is CASSQRDRASGNTIYF. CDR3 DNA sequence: TGTGCCAGCAGCCAAAGGGACAGGGCCTCTGGAAACACCATATATTTT. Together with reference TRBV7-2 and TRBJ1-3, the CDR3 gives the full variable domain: GAGVSQSPSNKVTEKGKDVELRCDPISGHTALYWYRQSLGQGLEFLIYFQGNSAPDKSGLPSDRFSAERTGGSVSTLTIQRTQQEDSAVYLCASSQRDRASGNTIYFGEGSWLTVV.

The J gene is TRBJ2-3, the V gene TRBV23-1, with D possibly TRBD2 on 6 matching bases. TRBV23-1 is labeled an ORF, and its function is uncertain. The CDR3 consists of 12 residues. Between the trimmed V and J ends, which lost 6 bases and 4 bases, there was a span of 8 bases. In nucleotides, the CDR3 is TGCGCCAGCAGACGGGAGCCAGATACGCAGTATTTT. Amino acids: CASRREPDTQYF.

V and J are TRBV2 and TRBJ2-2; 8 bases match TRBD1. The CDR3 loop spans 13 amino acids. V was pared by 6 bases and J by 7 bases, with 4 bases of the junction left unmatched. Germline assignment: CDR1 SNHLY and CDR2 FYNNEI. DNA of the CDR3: TGTGCCAGCAGGGACAGGGCGAGCGGGGAGCTGTTTTTT. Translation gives CASRDRASGELFF.

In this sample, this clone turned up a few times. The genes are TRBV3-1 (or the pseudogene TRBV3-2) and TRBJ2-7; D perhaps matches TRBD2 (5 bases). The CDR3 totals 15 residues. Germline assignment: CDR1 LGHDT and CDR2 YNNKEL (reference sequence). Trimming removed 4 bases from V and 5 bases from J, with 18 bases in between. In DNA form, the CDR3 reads TGTGCCAGCAGCCTGGACCGACGGGGATGGAACGAGCAGTACTTC. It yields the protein CASSLDRRGWNEQYF.

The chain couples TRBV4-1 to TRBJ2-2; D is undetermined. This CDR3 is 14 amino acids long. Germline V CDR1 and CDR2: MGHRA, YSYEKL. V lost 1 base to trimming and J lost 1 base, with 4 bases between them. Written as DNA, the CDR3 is TGCGCCAGCAGCCAAGGACTGAACACCGGGGAGCTGTTTTTT. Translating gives CASSQGLNTGELFF.

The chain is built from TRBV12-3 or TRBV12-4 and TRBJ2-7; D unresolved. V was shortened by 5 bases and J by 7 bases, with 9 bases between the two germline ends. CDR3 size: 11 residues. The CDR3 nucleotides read TGTGCCAGCAGTCGGCAGCGAGAGCAGTACTTC. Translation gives CASSRQREQYF.